These 12 T cell receptor beta chains were all obtained from the same sample, sequenced in a study of cytomegalovirus exposure and HLA in healthy donors. The primer mix had 60 Vbeta and 13 Jbeta primers. Generated by immunoSEQ multiplex PCR, the TCRdb table keeps only in-frame clones and is missing some. The data show some 200,000 clones, approximately 59% seen once. The sequenced sample was PBMCs. The receptors shown here come from a man aged 35-49 years in good health and CMV-seronegative.

V gene TRBV14 combines with J gene TRBJ2-1; 8 nucleotides agree with TRBD2. The germline V gene has CDR1 SGHDN and CDR2 FVKESK. Germline trimming cut 2 bases from V and 5 bases from J; bases unmatched to any gene: 5. The CDR3 is 15 amino acids. The CDR3 loop reads CASSQTGTRDNEQFF. The CDR3 bases are TGTGCCAGCAGCCAAACCGGGACTAGAGACAATGAGCAGTTCTTC.

This rearrangement joins TRBV11-1 to TRBJ2-2; D perhaps matches TRBD1 (5 bases). Looked up from germline, CDR1 is SGHAT and CDR2 is FQDESV (reference sequence). The CDR3 is made up of 13 amino acids. The V gene lost 1 base and the J gene lost 5 bases, with 5 bases spanning the gap. The CDR3 bases are TGTGCCAGCAGCTTAGAGGGGACCGGGGAGCTGTTTTTT. This encodes CASSLEGTGELFF.

V is TRBV15 and J is TRBJ2-5; D ambiguous. The CDR3 has 13 amino acids. From germline, CDR1 is LNHNV and CDR2 YYDKDF (reference sequence). V dropped 1 base and J dropped 1 base, with 4 bases sitting between them. The CDR3 protein is CATSRVRQETQYF. Written as DNA, the CDR3 is TGTGCCACCAGCAGAGTGCGCCAAGAGACCCAGTACTTC.

V and J are TRBV6-1 and TRBJ1-5; tentative D call: TRBD1 (5 bases). CDR3 size: 15 residues. The germline V and J ends were trimmed by 5 bases and 3 bases, with 14 bases remaining between them. Looked up from germline, CDR1 is MNHNS and CDR2 is SASEGT. The CDR3 reads CASSSRAGINQPQHF. The CDR3 DNA is TGTGCCAGCAGTTCCAGGGCGGGGATCAATCAGCCCCAGCATTTT.

This chain's CDR3 is CASSETTGNSYEQYF. The CDR3 DNA reads as TGTGCCAGCAGTGAGACCACGGGGAACTCCTACGAGCAGTACTTC. The chain carries TRBV25-1 and TRBJ2-7; maybe TRBD2 (5 bases). The V end lost 3 bases, the J end lost 0 bases, and 12 bases lay between the germline ends. The CDR3 is made up of 15 amino acids. Germline CDR1 and CDR2: MGHDK and SYGVNS.

The chain is built from TRBV2 and TRBJ2-6, with D possibly matching TRBD2 (6 bases). Trimming took 0 bases from V and 3 from J, leaving 12 bases between them. The germline gives CDR1 SNHLY, CDR2 FYNNEI. The CDR3 sequence is 17 residues long. The CDR3 loop is CASSEAEGIYGANVLTF. The CDR3, as DNA: TGTGCCAGCAGTGAAGCGGAGGGAATTTATGGGGCCAACGTCCTGACTTTC.

The rearrangement joins TRBV5-1 to TRBJ1-6, with 7 bases matching TRBD1. CDR3 length: 18 residues. Germline V gene data show CDR1 as SGHRS and CDR2 as YFSETQ. V gave up 0 bases and J gave up 0 bases; unmatched junction bases: 6. CDR3 in amino acids: CASSLAVAGGSYNSPLHF. In nucleotides, the CDR3 is TGCGCCAGCAGCTTGGCCGTGGCAGGGGGCTCCTATAATTCACCCCTCCACTTT.

V gene TRBV11-3 combines with J gene TRBJ2-3; tentative D call: TRBD1 (5 bases). Germline lookup yields CDR1 SGHNT and CDR2 YENEEA. The germline V and J ends were trimmed by 2 bases and 2 bases, with 8 bases remaining between them. This CDR3 spans 14 amino acids. The CDR3 sequence is CASSLSGLTDTQYF. In nucleotides, the CDR3 is TGTGCCAGCAGCTTATCAGGGCTCACAGATACGCAGTATTTT.

The J gene is TRBJ1-1, the V gene TRBV10-3; no reliable D call. Germline V lookup: CDR1 ENHRY, CDR2 SYGVKD. With 0 bases removed from V and 4 bases from J, the gap between germline ends came to 15 bases. This CDR3 is built from 16 residues. CDR3 nucleotides: TGTGCCATCAGTGAGTCAGAGGGAAGAGGCCTCACTGAAGCTTTCTTT. Amino acids: CAISESEGRGLTEAFF.

The chain couples TRBV11-2 to TRBJ1-1; 8 bases are shared with TRBD1. The CDR3 runs to 15 residues. V dropped 1 base and J dropped 6; count of bases not matched to a gene: 7. CDR1 SGHAT and CDR2 FQNNGV come from the germline V gene. The CDR3 protein is CASSLVSRGLSEAFF. The CDR3 region has the DNA TGTGCCAGCAGCTTAGTTTCCAGGGGGCTGTCTGAAGCTTTCTTT.

V gene TRBV18 combines with J gene TRBJ1-5, with TRBD1 matching over 7 bases. This CDR3 is 16 amino acids long. With V trimmed by 3 bases and J by 2 bases, 7 bases remained unmatched. The germline CDR1 and CDR2 sequences are KGHSH and LQKENI. CDR3: CASSPPTGVGNQPQHF. The CDR3 DNA follows: TGTGCCAGCTCACCCCCTACAGGGGTGGGCAATCAGCCCCAGCATTTT. Variable domain in full (rest from reference TRBV18 and TRBJ1-5): NAGVMQNPRHLVRRRGQEARLRCSPMKGHSHVYWYRQLPEEGLKFMVYLQKENIIDESGMPKERFSAEFPKEGPSILRIQQVVRGDSAAYFCASSPPTGVGNQPQHFGDGTRLSIL.

This clone was counted a few times. The chain recombines TRBV2 with TRBJ2-5; D is undetermined. Germline V CDR1 and CDR2: SNHLY, FYNNEI. The CDR3 covers 12 residues. Trimming shortened V by 2 bases and J by 5 bases, and 6 bases separated the two germline ends. The CDR3 DNA reads as TGTGCCAGCAGTGAAAACGGGGAGACCCAGTACTTC. Protein: CASSENGETQYF.